Listed below are T cell receptor beta chains from one sample, sequenced in a study of siplizumab effects on memory and regulatory T cells. Sequencing was performed with immunoSEQ multiplex PCR; in TCRdb, only in-frame clones are kept and a portion is missing. The data show some 15,000 clones, 45% to 50% seen once. Their antigen targets remain unknown. Sequencing was carried out using CFSE-low (dividing) CD4+ T cells sorted from an allogeneic mixed lymphocyte reaction. Receptor source: a human donor in good health; the cells came from an allogeneic mixed lymphocyte reaction. CDR3s include the opening cysteine and the closing phenylalanine or tryptophan. Fields, in order: CDR3 length, clone size, J gene, V gene, D gene, CDR3 protein, CDR3 DNA. A D gene is named only where the DNA matches it firmly. A row's size may be missing; if present it is once, few, many or a size class.

12 | few | TRBJ1-2 | TRBV15 | - | CATSRDYYGYTF | TGTGCCACCAGCAGAGATTACTATGGCTACACCTTC
18 | - | TRBJ2-1 | TRBV7-3 | - | CASSLIALSGYRSREQFF | TGTGCCAGCAGCTTAATAGCTCTATCGGGCTACCGGTCGCGTGAGCAGTTCTTC
14 | - | TRBJ2-7 | TRBV9 | - | CASSVDRPPYEQYF | TGTGCCAGCAGCGTCGACAGGCCCCCCTACGAGCAGTACTTC
14 | - | TRBJ1-5 | TRBV18 | TRBD1 | CASSPQGYNQPQHF | TGTGCCAGCTCCCCACAGGGGTACAATCAGCCCCAGCATTTT
13 | few | TRBJ1-5 | TRBV30 | - | CAWSVRDNQPQHF | TGTGCCTGGAGTGTACGGGATAACCAGCCCCAGCATTTT
13 | medium-sized | TRBJ2-2 | TRBV30 | - | CAWWQGSTGELFF | TGTGCCTGGTGGCAGGGTAGCACCGGGGAGCTGTTTTTT
14 | - | TRBJ2-3 | TRBV11-3 | - | CASSLLSGTDTQYF | TGTGCCAGCAGCCTCCTAAGCGGCACAGATACGCAGTATTTT
15 | - | TRBJ1-5 | TRBV6-1 | - | CASSEVSGNNQPQHF | TGTGCCAGCAGTGAAGTGTCCGGAAACAATCAGCCCCAGCATTTT
13 | - | TRBJ1-2 | TRBV12-5 | - | CASGLVPGDGYTF | TGTGCTAGTGGTTTGGTACCCGGGGATGGCTACACCTTC
14 | few | TRBJ1-2 | TRBV6-5 | - | CASSNGGSYYGYTF | TGTGCCAGCAGCAACGGGGGGTCCTACTATGGCTACACCTTC
15 | - | TRBJ2-2 | TRBV30 | - | CAWSVRLATPRGLFF | TGTGCCTGGAGTGTACGGCTAGCTACCCCGCGTGGGCTGTTTTTT
14 | medium-sized | TRBJ2-1 | TRBV9 | - | CASSVADTYNEQFF | TGTGCCAGCAGCGTAGCGGATACCTACAATGAGCAGTTCTTC
14 | few | TRBJ1-1 | TRBV6-5 | - | CGREGWSLNTEAFF | TGTGGCAGGGAGGGGTGGTCTTTGAACACTGAAGCTTTCTTT
15 | - | TRBJ1-6 | TRBV25-1 | - | CASSESYRARSPLHF | TGTGCCAGCAGTGAATCATACAGGGCTCGGTCACCCCTCCACTTT
12 | - | TRBJ2-7 | TRBV18 | - | CASSGQGNEQYF | TGTGCCAGCTCAGGCCAGGGGAACGAGCAGTACTTC
16 | once | TRBJ2-1 | TRBV18 | - | CASSPQGASSGHEQFF | TGTGCCAGCTCACCTCAGGGCGCGAGTAGTGGACATGAGCAGTTCTTC
13 | - | TRBJ2-3 | TRBV6-1 | - | CASSGFRTDTQYF | TGTGCCAGCAGTGGTTTTAGAACAGATACGCAGTATTTT
14 | - | TRBJ1-4 | TRBV6-1 | TRBD1 | CASSVGQEWEKLFF | TGTGCCAGCAGTGTGGGACAGGAGTGGGAAAAACTGTTTTTT
14 | - | TRBJ1-2 | TRBV6-1 | - | CASRATGFYGGYTF | TGTGCCAGCAGAGCCACAGGGTTTTATGGTGGCTACACCTTC
16 | - | TRBJ2-7 | TRBV10-1 | TRBD2 | CASSDGLAGASYEQYF | TGCGCCAGCAGTGACGGACTAGCGGGGGCCTCCTACGAGCAGTACTTC
14 | few | TRBJ2-7 | TRBV11-2 | - | CASSAGGRVYEQYF | TGTGCCAGCAGCGCAGGGGGGAGGGTCTACGAGCAGTACTTC
14 | - | TRBJ2-5 | TRBV19 | - | CASSIVNRRETQYF | TGTGCCAGTAGTATAGTCAACAGGCGTGAGACCCAGTACTTC
13 | - | TRBJ2-5 | TRBV5-1 | - | CASRRSDQETQYF | TGCGCCAGCAGGAGAAGCGACCAAGAGACCCAGTACTTC
16 | - | TRBJ1-1 | TRBV7-8 | - | CASSLMAGSTNTEAFF | TGTGCCAGCAGCTTAATGGCAGGGTCGACTAACACTGAAGCTTTCTTT
15 | few | TRBJ1-2 | TRBV27 | - | CASSPRLSRNYGYTF | TGTGCCAGCAGTCCCCGTCTCTCCCGTAACTATGGCTACACCTTC
16 | - | TRBJ2-1 | TRBV4-3 | TRBD2 | CASSAPGLAGKNEQFF | TGCGCCAGCAGCGCCCCGGGACTAGCGGGCAAAAATGAGCAGTTCTTC
15 | few | TRBJ2-7 | TRBV10-3 | TRBD1 | CAISGGQGSSYEQYF | TGTGCCATCAGCGGGGGACAGGGAAGTTCTTACGAGCAGTACTTC
16 | - | TRBJ2-3 | TRBV5-1 | TRBD1 | CASSLAGTGGADTQYF | TGCGCCAGCAGCTTGGCGGGGACAGGGGGCGCGGATACGCAGTATTTT
14 | - | TRBJ1-3 | TRBV15 | - | CATSRGGSGNTIYF | TGTGCCACCAGCAGAGGTGGATCTGGAAACACCATATATTTT